This T cell receptor (beta chain) was retrieved from a study of post-analysis software for immune sequencing data. The overall study: Multiple sclerosis in the patients followed relapsing-remitting, secondary progressive and progressive-relapsing courses.

Tagging with unique molecular identifiers was a feature of the TCR beta cDNA libraries. Roughly 500,000 cDNA molecules were obtained from about 0.98 to 11 million T cells. From the PCR reads, TCRdb called clonotypes with MiXCR, one entry per CDR3 protein. The table lists 500,000 to 600,000 distinct CDR3 sequences, about 44% of them singletons, with around 1.7% in the top ten. Findings and limits, study-wide: Compared against controls, patients with multiple sclerosis displayed significantly lower normalized Chao1 diversity.

In this sample, this clonotype turned up a few times. Its antigen is unknown. The sample was blood. The source of this sequence is a girl aged 5-17 years with multiple sclerosis.

DNA of the CDR3: TGTGCCAGCAGCTTAGAGAACACCTACAATGAGCAGTTCTTC. Translation: CASSLENTYNEQFF. The chain couples TRBV7-9 to TRBJ2-1; D is unresolved. The ends were cut back, 1 base at V and 2 bases at J, with 6 bases in the middle. The CDR3 totals 14 residues. Germline V lookup: CDR1 SEHNR, CDR2 FQNEAQ (reference sequence).